The source of this T cell receptor (beta chain) is a study of neurological immune-mediated disorders. Study-wide points: No CDR3 amino acid sequences recurred among expanded clones across subjects, suggesting private repertoires in all groups.

One entry per CDR3 protein results from TCRdb running MiXCR on the 5' RACE reads. In the table there are tens of thousands of distinct CDR3 sequences, about 6.9% of which are singletons. This clonotype was recorded many times. Its specificity is not known. Trimming shortened V by 1 base and J by 0 bases, and 8 bases separated the two germline ends. Germline assignment: CDR1 SGHTA and CDR2 FQGTGA. The CDR3 is made up of 15 amino acids. The TCR originated in a woman aged 40 to 50 in good health. Sequencing was carried out using CD4+ T cells from blood. The chain links TRBV7-3 to TRBJ2-3; D unclear. The CDR3 region has the DNA TGTGCCAGCAGCTTAATAGCCGAGAGCACAGATACGCAGTATTTT. It yields the protein CASSLIAESTDTQYF.